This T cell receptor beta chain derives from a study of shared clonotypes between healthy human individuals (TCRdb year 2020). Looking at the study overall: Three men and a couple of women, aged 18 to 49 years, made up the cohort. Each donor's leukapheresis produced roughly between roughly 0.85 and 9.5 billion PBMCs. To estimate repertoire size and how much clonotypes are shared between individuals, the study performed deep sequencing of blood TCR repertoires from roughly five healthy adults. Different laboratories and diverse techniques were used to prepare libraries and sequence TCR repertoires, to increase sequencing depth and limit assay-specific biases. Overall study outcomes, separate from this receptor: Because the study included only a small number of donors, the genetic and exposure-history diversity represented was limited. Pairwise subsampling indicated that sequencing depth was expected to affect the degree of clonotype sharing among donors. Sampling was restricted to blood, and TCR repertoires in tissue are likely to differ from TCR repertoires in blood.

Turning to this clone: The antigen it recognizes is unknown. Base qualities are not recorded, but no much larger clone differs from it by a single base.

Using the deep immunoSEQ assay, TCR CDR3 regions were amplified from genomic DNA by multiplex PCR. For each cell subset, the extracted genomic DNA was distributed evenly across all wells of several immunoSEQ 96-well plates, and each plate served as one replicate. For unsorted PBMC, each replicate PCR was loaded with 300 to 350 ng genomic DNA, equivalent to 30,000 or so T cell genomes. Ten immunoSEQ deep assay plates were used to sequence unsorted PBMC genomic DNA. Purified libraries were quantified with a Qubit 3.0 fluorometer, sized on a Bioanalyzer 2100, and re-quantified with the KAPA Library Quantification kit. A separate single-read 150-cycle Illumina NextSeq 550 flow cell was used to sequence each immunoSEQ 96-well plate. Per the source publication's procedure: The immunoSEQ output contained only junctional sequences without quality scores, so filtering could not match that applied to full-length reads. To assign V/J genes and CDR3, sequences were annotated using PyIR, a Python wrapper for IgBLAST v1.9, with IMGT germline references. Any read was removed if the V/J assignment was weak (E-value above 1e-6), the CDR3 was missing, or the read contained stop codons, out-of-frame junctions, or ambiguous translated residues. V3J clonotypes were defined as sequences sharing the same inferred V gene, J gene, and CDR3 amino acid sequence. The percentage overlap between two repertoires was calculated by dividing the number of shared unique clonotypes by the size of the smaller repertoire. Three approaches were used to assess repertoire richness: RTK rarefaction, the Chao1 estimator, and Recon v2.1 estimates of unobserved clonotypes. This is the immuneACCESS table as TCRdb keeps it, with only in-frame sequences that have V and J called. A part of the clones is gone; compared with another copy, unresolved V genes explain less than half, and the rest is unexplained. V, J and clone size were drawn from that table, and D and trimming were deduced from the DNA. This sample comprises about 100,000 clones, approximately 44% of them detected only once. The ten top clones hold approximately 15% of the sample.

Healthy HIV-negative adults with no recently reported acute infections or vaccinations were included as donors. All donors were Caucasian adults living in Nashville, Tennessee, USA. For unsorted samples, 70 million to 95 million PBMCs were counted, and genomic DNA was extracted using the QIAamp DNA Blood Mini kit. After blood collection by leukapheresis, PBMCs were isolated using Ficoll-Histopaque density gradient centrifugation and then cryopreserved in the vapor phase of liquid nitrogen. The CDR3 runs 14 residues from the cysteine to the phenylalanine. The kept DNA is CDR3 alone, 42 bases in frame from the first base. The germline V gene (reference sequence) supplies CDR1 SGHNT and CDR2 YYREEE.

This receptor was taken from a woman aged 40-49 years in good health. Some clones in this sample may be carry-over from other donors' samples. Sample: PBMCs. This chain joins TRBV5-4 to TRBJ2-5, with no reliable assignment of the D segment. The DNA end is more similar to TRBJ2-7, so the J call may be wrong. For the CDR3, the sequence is CASSYWATNYEQYF. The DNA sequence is TGTGCCAGCAGCTACTGGGCTACCAATTACGAGCAGTACTTC.